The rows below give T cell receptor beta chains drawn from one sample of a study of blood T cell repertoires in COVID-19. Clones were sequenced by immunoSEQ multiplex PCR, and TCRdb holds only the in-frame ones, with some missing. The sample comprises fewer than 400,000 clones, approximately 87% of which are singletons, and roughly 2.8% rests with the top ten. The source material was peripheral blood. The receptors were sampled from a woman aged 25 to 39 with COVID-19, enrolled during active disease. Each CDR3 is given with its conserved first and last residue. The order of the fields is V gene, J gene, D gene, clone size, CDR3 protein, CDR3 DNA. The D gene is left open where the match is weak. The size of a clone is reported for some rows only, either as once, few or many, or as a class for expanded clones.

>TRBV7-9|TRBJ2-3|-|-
CASSLGGLEQGTQYF
TGTGCCAGCAGCTTAGGGGGGCTCGAACAGGGTACGCAGTATTTT
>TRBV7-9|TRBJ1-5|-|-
CASSLPEHNQPQHF
TGTGCCAGCAGCCTTCCCGAACACAATCAGCCCCAGCATTTT
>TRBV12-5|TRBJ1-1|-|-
CASGLVVGGPTEAFF
TGTGCTAGTGGTTTGGTTGTGGGGGGGCCCACTGAAGCTTTCTTT
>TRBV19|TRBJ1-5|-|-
CASSISGYNSNQPQHF
TGTGCCAGTAGTATTTCGGGGTACAATAGCAATCAGCCCCAGCATTTT
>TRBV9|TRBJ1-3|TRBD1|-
CASSVGTGGDTIYF
TGTGCCAGCAGCGTCGGGACAGGTGGGGACACCATATATTTT
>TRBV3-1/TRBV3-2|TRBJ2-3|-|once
CASSPLLPGTSTDTQYF
TGTGCCAGCAGCCCATTACTCCCGGGTACTAGCACAGATACGCAGTATTTT
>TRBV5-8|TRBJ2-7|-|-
CASRRDRTDSYEQYF
TGTGCCAGCAGGAGAGACAGAACAGATTCCTACGAGCAGTACTTC
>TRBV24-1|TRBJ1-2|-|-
CATSVAGNYGYTF
TGTGCCACCAGTGTGGCAGGGAACTATGGCTACACCTTC
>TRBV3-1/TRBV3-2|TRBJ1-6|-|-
CASSQDSTYNSPLHF
TGTGCCAGCAGCCAAGATTCCACCTATAATTCACCCCTCCACTTT
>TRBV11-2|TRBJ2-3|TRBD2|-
CASSLGRPGGADTQYF
TGTGCCAGCAGCTTAGGTCGTCCGGGGGGAGCAGATACGCAGTATTTT
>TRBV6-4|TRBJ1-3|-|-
CASSDPLLRGLAGNTIYF
TGTGCCAGCAGTGACCCACTACTTAGAGGGCTTGCAGGAAACACCATATATTTT
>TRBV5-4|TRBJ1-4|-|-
CASSPDRGGEKLFF
TGTGCCAGCAGCCCAGACAGAGGTGGTGAAAAACTGTTTTTT
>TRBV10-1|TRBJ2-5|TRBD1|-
CASSERGRETQYF
TGCGCCAGCAGTGAGAGGGGGCGAGAGACCCAGTACTTC
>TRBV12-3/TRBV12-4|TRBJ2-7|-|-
CASRLMSYEQYF
TGTGCCAGCAGACTGATGAGCTACGAGCAGTACTTC
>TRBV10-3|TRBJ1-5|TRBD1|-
CAISEDRGVGNQPQHF
TGTGCCATCAGTGAGGACAGGGGGGTAGGCAATCAGCCCCAGCATTTT
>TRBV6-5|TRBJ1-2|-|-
CASTRLGGVGYTF
TGTGCCAGCACCAGGCTCGGTGGCGTGGGCTACACCTTC
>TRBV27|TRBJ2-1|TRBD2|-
CASIKSLAGGRDEQFF
TGTGCCAGCATTAAATCACTAGCGGGAGGCCGGGATGAGCAGTTCTTC
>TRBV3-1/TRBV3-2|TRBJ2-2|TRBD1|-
CASSSTGVGTGELFF
TGTGCCAGCAGCTCGACAGGGGTCGGCACCGGGGAGCTGTTTTTT
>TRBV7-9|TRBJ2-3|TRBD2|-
CASSLLAGGPITDTQYF
TGTGCCAGCAGCTTACTAGCGGGAGGGCCTATCACAGATACGCAGTATTTT
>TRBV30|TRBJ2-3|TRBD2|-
CAWSQPTSGRTDTQYF
TGTGCCTGGAGTCAACCGACTAGCGGGAGAACAGATACGCAGTATTTT
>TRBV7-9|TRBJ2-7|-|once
CASSLALRVDEQYF
TGTGCCAGCAGCTTAGCGCTAAGAGTCGACGAGCAGTACTTC
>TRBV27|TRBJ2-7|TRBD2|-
CASSFRGAGAFLHEQYF
TGTGCCAGCAGTTTTAGGGGAGCGGGGGCGTTTCTGCACGAGCAGTACTTC
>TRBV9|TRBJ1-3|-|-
CASSVVGTNSGNTIYF
TGTGCCAGCAGCGTAGTGGGCACCAACTCTGGAAACACCATATATTTT
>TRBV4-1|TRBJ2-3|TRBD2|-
CASSQELAEPSDTQYF
TGCGCCAGCAGCCAAGAACTAGCGGAGCCTTCAGATACGCAGTATTTT
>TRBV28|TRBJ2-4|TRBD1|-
CASSFNRGTIQYF
TGTGCCAGCAGTTTTAACAGGGGGACCATTCAGTACTTC
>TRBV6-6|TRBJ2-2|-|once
CASGRLVPTGELFF
TGTGCCAGCGGGCGACTAGTCCCCACCGGGGAGCTGTTTTTT
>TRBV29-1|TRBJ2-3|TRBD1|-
CSVVGGQGADTQYF
TGCAGCGTTGTTGGTGGACAGGGCGCAGATACGCAGTATTTT
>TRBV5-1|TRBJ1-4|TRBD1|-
CASSLGQGATNEKLFF
TGCGCCAGCAGCTTGGGTCAGGGGGCAACTAATGAAAAACTGTTTTTT
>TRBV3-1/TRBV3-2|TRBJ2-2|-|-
CASSPETPGAGELFF
TGTGCCAGCAGCCCCGAGACCCCAGGGGCCGGGGAGCTGTTTTTT
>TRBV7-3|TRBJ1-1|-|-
CASSPGKEYTEAFF
TGTGCCAGCAGCCCGGGGAAGGAGTACACTGAAGCTTTCTTT
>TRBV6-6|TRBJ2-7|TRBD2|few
CASSTGTSGLYEQYF
TGTGCCAGCAGCACCGGGACTAGCGGCCTCTACGAGCAGTACTTC
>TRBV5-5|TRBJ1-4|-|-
CASSLAGGRGEKLFF
TGTGCCAGCAGCTTGGCGGGGGGACGGGGAGAAAAACTGTTTTTT
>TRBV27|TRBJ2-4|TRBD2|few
CASSLVEPSGSLNIQYF
TGTGCCAGCAGTTTAGTAGAACCTAGCGGGAGTCTAAACATTCAGTACTTC
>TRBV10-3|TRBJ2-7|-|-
CAVRQSSYEQYF
TGTGCCGTCCGACAGAGCTCCTACGAGCAGTACTTC
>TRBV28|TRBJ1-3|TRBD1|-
CASSFRQGGNTIYF
TGTGCCAGCAGTTTTAGACAGGGCGGAAACACCATATATTTT
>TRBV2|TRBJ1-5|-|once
CASSGEGIDGQPQHF
TGTGCCAGCAGTGGAGAGGGTATAGACGGACAGCCCCAGCATTTT
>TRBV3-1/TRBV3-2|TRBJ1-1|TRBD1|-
CASSQLRTGGTEAFF
TGTGCCAGCAGCCAATTAAGGACAGGGGGCACTGAAGCTTTCTTT
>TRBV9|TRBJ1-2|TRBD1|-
CASSVRTGVGYTF
TGTGCCAGCAGCGTACGGACAGGGGTTGGCTACACCTTC
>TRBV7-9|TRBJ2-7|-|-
CASSLQGTYEQYF
TGTGCCAGCAGCTTGCAGGGTACCTACGAGCAGTACTTC
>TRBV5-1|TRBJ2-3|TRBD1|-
CASSSLTGGADTQYF
TGCGCCAGCAGCTCCTTGACAGGGGGAGCAGATACGCAGTATTTT
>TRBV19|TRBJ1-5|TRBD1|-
CASSGGQADYQPQHF
TGTGCCAGTAGCGGGGGACAGGCAGACTATCAGCCCCAGCATTTT
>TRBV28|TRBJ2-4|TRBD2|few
CASSFIWGGQEKNIQYF
TGTGCCAGCAGTTTCATTTGGGGAGGGCAGGAGAAAAACATTCAGTACTTC
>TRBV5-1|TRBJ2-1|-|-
CASSLTDTGNNEQFF
TGCGCCAGCAGCTTGACGGACACAGGGAACAATGAGCAGTTCTTC
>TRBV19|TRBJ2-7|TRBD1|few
CASSDRDRSSYEQYF
TGTGCCAGTAGCGACCGGGACAGGAGCTCCTACGAGCAGTACTTC
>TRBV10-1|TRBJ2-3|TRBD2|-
CASSEYGLAGGIDTQYF
TGCGCCAGCAGTGAGTATGGGCTAGCGGGAGGTATTGATACGCAGTATTTT
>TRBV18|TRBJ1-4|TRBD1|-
CASSPTTLRTGTVQLFF
TGTGCCAGCTCACCCACCACACTTCGGACAGGGACTGTACAACTGTTTTTT
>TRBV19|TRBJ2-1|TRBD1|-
CASSPRDRGSNEQFF
TGTGCCAGTAGCCCCCGGGACAGGGGTAGCAATGAGCAGTTCTTC
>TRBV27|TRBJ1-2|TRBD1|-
CASSPGTGSAGYGYTF
TGTGCCAGCAGTCCCGGGACAGGGTCGGCGGGTTATGGCTACACCTTC
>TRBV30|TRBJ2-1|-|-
CAWEPGQFF
TGTGCCTGGGAACCGGGGCAGTTCTTC
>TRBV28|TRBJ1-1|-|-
CASSLGGTDTEAFF
TGTGCCAGCAGTTTAGGGGGGACTGACACTGAAGCTTTCTTT
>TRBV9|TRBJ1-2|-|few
CASSVGSEASGYTF
TGTGCCAGCAGCGTAGGTAGTGAGGCTTCTGGCTACACCTTC
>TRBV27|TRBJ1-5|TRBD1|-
CASSPGTGRQPQHF
TGTGCCAGCAGTCCGGGGACAGGACGGCAGCCCCAGCATTTT
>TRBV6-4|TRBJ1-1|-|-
CASSDQMNTEAFF
TGTGCCAGCAGCGATCAGATGAACACTGAAGCTTTCTTT
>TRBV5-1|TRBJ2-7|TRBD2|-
CASSFSGRASEQYF
TGCGCCAGCAGCTTTAGCGGGAGGGCCTCCGAGCAGTACTTC
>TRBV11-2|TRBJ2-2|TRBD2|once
CASSPGTSGRAQFF
TGTGCCAGCAGCCCAGGGACTAGCGGGAGGGCCCAGTTTTTT
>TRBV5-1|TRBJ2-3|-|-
CASSLSSTGDTQYF
TGCGCCAGCAGCTTATCTTCCACGGGAGATACGCAGTATTTT
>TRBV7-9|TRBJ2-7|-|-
CASSLEEGSSYEQYF
TGTGCCAGCAGCTTAGAGGAGGGAAGCTCCTACGAGCAGTACTTC
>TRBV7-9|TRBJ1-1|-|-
CASSFSRAEAFF
TGTGCCAGCAGCTTTTCCAGGGCTGAAGCTTTCTTT
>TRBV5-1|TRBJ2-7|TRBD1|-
CASSLGTGVRDGGEQYF
TGCGCCAGCAGCTTGGGGACAGGGGTGCGGGACGGGGGCGAGCAGTACTTC
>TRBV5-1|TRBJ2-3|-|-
CASSFIDRNIDTQYF
TGCGCCAGCAGCTTTATCGACAGGAATATAGATACGCAGTATTTT